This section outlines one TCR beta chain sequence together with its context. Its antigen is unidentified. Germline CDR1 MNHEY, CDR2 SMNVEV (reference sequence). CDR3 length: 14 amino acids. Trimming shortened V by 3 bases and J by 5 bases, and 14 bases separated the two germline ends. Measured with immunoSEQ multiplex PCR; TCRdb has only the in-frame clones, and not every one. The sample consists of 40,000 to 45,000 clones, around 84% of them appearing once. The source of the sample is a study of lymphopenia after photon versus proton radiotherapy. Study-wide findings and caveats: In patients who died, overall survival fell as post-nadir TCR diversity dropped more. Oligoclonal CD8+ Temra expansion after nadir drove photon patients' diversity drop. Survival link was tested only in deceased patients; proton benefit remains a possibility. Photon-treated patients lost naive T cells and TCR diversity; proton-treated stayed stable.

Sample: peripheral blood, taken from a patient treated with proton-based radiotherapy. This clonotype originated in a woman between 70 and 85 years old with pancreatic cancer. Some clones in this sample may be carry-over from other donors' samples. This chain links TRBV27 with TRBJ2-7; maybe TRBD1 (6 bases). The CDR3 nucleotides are TGTGCCAGCAGTTTGGGGGCGCCGGTGGACGAGCAGTACTTC. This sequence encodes CASSLGAPVDEQYF.